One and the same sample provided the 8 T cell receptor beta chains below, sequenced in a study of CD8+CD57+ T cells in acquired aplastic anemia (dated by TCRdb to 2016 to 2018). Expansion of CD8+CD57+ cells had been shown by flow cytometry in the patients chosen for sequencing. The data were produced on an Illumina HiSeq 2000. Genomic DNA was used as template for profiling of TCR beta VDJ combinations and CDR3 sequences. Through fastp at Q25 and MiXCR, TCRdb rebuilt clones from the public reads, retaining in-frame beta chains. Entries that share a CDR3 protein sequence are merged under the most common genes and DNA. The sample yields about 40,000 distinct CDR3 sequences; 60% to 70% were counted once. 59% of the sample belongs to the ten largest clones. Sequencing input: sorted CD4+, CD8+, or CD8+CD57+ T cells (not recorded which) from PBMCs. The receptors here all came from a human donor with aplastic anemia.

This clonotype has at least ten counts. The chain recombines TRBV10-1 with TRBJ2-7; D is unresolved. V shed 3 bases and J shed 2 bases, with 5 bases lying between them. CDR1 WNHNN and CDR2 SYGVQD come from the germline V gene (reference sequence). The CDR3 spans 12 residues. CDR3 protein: CASSESPYEQYF. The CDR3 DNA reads TGCGCCAGCAGTGAATCCCCCTACGAGCAGTACTTC.

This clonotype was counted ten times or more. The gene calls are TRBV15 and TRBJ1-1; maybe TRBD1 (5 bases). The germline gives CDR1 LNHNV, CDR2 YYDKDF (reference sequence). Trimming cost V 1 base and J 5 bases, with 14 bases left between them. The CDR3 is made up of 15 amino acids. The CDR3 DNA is TGTGCCACCAGCAGAGGTGTCAGGGAACGAACTGAAGCTTTCTTT. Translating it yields CATSRGVRERTEAFF.

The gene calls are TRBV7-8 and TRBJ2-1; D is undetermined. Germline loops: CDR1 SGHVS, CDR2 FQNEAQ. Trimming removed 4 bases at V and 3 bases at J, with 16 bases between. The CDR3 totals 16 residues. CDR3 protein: CASSYLRGRRYNEQFF. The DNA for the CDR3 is TGTGCCAGCAGCTACCTTCGTGGTCGGCGCTACAATGAGCAGTTCTTC.

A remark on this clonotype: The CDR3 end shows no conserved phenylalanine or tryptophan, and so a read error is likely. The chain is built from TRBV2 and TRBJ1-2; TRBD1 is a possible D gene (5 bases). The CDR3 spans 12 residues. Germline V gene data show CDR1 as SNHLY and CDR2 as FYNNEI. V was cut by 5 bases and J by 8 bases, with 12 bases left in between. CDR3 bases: TGTGCCAGCAGTTTGGGGGATGACGGCTACACCTCC. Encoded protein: CASSLGDDGYTS.

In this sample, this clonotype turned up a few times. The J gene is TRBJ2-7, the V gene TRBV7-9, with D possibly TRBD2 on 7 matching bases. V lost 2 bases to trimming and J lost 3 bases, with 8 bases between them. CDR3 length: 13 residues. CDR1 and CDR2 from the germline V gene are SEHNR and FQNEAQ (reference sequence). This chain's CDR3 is CASSLRGGYEQYF. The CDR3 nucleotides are TGTGCCAGCAGCTTAAGGGGGGGCTACGAGCAGTACTTC. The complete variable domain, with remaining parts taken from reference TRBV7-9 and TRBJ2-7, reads DTGVSQNPRHKITKRGQNVTFRCDPISEHNRLYWYRQTLGQGPEFLTYFQNEAQLEKSRLLSDRFSAERPKGSFSTLEIQRTEQGDSAMYLCASSLRGGYEQYFGPGTRLTVT.

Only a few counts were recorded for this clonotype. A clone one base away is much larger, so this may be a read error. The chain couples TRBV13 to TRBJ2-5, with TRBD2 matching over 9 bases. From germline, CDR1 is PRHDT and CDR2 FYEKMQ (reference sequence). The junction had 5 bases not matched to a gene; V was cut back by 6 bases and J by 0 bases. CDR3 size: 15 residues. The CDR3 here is CASSERGVYQETQYF. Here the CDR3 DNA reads TGTGCCAGCAGTGAGCGGGGGGTTTACCAAGAGACCCAGTACTTC.

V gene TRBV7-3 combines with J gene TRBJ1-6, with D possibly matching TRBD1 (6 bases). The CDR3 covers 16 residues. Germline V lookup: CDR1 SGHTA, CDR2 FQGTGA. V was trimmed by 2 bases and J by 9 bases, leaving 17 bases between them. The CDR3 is CASSLQGLSSRSPLHF. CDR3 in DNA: TGTGCCAGCAGCTTACAGGGGCTCTCAAGTCGTTCACCCCTCCACTTT. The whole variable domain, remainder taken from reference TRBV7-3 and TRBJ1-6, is GAGVSQTPSNKVTEKGKYVELRCDPISGHTALYWYRQSLGQGPEFLIYFQGTGAADDSGLPNDRFFAVRPEGSVSTLKIQRTERGDSAVYLCASSLQGLSSRSPLHFGNGTRLTVT.

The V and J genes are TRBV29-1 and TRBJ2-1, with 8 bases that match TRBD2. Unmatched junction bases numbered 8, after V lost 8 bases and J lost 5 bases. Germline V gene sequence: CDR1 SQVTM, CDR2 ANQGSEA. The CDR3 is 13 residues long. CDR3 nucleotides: TGCAGCTTTTCCGGGAGGGGTGACAATGAGCAGTTCTTC. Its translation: CSFSGRGDNEQFF.